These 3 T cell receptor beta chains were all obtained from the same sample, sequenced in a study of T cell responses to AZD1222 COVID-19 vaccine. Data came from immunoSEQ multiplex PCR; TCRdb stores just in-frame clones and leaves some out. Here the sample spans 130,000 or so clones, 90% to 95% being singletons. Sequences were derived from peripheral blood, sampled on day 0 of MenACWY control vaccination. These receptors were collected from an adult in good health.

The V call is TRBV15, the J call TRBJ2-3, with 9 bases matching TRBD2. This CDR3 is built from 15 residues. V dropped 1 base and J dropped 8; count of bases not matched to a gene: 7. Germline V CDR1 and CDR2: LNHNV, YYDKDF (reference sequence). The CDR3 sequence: CATSRVAGGPGTQYF. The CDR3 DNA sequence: TGTGCCACCAGCAGAGTCGCGGGGGGGCCTGGTACGCAGTATTTT. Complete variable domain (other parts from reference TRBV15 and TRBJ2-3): DAMVIQNPRYQVTQFGKPVTLSCSQTLNHNVMYWYQQKSSQAPKLLFHYYDKDFNNEADTPDNFQSRRPNTSFCFLDIRSPGLGDTAMYLCATSRVAGGPGTQYFGPGTRLTVL.

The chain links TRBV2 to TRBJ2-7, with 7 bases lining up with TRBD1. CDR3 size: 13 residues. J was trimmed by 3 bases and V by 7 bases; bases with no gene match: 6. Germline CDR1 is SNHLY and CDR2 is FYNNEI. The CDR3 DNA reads TGTGCCAGCAATCGGGACAGAAACTACGAGCAGTACTTC. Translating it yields CASNRDRNYEQYF. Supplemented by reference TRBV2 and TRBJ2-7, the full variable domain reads EPEVTQTPSHQVTQMGQEVILRCVPISNHLYFYWYRQILGQKVEFLVSFYNNEISEKSEIFDDQFSVERPDGSNFTLKIRSTKLEDSAMYFCASNRDRNYEQYFGPGTRLTVT.

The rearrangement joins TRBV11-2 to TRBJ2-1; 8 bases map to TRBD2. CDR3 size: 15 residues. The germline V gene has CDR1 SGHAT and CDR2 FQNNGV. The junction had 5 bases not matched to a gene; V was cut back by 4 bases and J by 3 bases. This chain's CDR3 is CASSSGGTSYNEQFF. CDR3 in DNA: TGTGCCAGCAGCTCGGGAGGGACTAGCTACAATGAGCAGTTCTTC.